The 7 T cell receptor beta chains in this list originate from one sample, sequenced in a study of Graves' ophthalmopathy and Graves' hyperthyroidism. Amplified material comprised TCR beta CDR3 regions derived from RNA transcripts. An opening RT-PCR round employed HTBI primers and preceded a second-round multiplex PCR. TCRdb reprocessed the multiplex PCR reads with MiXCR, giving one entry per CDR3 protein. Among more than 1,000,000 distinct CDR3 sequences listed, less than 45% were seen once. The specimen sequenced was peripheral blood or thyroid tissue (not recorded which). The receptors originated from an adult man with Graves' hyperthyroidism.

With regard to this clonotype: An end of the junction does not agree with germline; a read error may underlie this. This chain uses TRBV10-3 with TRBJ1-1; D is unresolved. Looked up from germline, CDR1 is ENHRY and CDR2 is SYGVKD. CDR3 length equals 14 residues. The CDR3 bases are TGTGCCAGCAGTTACTCCGCGGTTCAAACTGAAGCTTTCTTT. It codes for CASSYSAVQTEAFF.

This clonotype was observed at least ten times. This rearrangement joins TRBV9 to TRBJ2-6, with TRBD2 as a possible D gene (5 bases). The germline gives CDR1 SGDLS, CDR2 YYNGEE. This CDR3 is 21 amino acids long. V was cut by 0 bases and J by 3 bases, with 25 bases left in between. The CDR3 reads CASSVGYSGGSRRLGANVLTF. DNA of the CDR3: TGTGCCAGCAGCGTAGGATATTCTGGCGGGTCCCGACGGCTTGGGGCCAACGTCCTGACTTTC.

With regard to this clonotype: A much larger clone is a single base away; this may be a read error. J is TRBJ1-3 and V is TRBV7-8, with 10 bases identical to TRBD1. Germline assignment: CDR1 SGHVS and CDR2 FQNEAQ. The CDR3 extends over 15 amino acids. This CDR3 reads CVSSLWTGGGNTIYF. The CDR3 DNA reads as TGTGTCAGCAGCTTGTGGACAGGGGGTGGAAACACCATATATTTT.

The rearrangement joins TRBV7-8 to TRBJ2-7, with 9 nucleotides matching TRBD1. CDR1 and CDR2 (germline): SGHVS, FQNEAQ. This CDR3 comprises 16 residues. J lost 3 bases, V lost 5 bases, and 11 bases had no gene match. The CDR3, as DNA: TGTGCCAGCAGCGGTCCCGGGACAGGGCTGGGCTACGAGCAGTACTTC. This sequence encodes CASSGPGTGLGYEQYF.

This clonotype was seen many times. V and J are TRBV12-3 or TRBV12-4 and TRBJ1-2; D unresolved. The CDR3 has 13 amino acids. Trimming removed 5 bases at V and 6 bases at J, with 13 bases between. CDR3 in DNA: TGTGCCAGCAGTCAAAGCGGTGCCGATGGCTACACCTTC. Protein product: CASSQSGADGYTF.

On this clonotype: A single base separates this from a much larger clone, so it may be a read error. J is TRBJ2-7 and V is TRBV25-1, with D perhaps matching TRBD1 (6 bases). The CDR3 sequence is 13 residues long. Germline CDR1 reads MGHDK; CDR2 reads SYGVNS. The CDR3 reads CASSLQGWDEQYF. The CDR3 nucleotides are TGCGCCAGCAGCCTACAGGGATGGGACGAGCAGTACTTC.

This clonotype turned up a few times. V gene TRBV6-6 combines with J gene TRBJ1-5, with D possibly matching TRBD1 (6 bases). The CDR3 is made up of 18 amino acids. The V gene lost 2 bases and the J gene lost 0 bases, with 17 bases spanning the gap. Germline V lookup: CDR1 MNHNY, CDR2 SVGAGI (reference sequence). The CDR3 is CASSYAQGRGNSNQPQHF. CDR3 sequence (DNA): TGTGCCAGCAGTTACGCCCAGGGGAGGGGGAATAGCAATCAGCCCCAGCATTTT.